Below are 13 T cell receptor beta chains sequenced from a single sample in a study of blood T cell repertoires in COVID-19 (dated by TCRdb to 2020 to 2021). The library came from the immunoSEQ multiplex PCR assay. Entries here come from immuneACCESS through TCRdb and include only in-frame sequences with V and J called. Some clones fail to appear in such tables; in the studies checked, an unresolved V gene covers under half of the shortfall, and the cause of the remainder is unknown. In all, the sample holds roughly 250,000 clones, and about 80% of those were seen once. The leading ten clones occupy around 7% of the sample. Sequencing was carried out using peripheral blood. These receptors were obtained from a woman aged 50 to 65 with acute or convalescent COVID-19.

The rearrangement uses TRBV4-1 and TRBJ1-4, with D maybe TRBD1 (5 bases). The CDR3 is made up of 13 amino acids. V was shortened by 3 bases and J by 5 bases, with 7 bases between the two germline ends. Germline assignment: CDR1 MGHRA and CDR2 YSYEKL. CDR3: CASSQTENEKLFF. CDR3 sequence (DNA): TGCGCCAGCAGCCAGACAGAAAATGAAAAACTGTTTTTT.

This chain connects TRBV29-1 to TRBJ2-5; 11 nucleotides match TRBD2. The length of the CDR3 is 13 residues. Germline loops: CDR1 SQVTM, CDR2 ANQGSEA. V lost 7 bases to trimming and J lost 3 bases; unmatched junction nucleotides: 4. The CDR3 sequence: CSGHSGGEETQYF. The CDR3 DNA reads as TGCAGCGGACATAGCGGGGGGGAAGAGACCCAGTACTTC. Full variable domain (rest looked up from reference TRBV29-1 and TRBJ2-5): SAVISQKPSRDICQRGTSLTIQCQVDSQVTMMFWYRQQPGQSLTLIATANQGSEATYESGFVIDKFPISRPNLTFSTLTVSNMSPEDSSIYLCSGHSGGEETQYFGPGTRLLVL.

The gene calls are TRBV7-2 and TRBJ2-1; 9 positions match TRBD2. CDR3 length equals 16 residues. Trimming cost V 5 bases and J 7 bases; bases outside gene matches: 12. CDR1 is SGHTA and CDR2 is FQGNSA in the germline V gene. The CDR3 region is CASSLRLAEGGNEQFF. DNA for the CDR3: TGTGCCAGCAGCCTTCGACTAGCGGAGGGAGGGAATGAGCAGTTCTTC.

The chain uses TRBV18 and TRBJ2-7; possible D gene TRBD1, 6 bases. Between the trimmed V and J ends, which lost 6 bases and 1 base, there was a span of 25 bases. Germline V CDR1 and CDR2: KGHSH, LQKENI. This CDR3 is built from 18 residues. The CDR3 spells CASSPGHGLGPGSYEQYF. The CDR3 DNA follows: TGTGCCAGCTCCCCGGGACACGGTCTTGGGCCCGGGTCCTACGAGCAGTACTTC. Together with reference TRBV18 and TRBJ2-7, the CDR3 gives the full variable domain: NAGVMQNPRHLVRRRGQEARLRCSPMKGHSHVYWYRQLPEEGLKFMVYLQKENIIDESGMPKERFSAEFPKEGPSILRIQQVVRGDSAAYFCASSPGHGLGPGSYEQYFGPGTRLTVT.

The chain uses TRBV5-1 and TRBJ1-5; 7 nucleotides match TRBD1. The CDR3 is made up of 14 amino acids. The germline V gene encodes CDR1 SGHRS and CDR2 YFSETQ. The J segment lost 7 bases and the V segment lost 4 bases, leaving 8 bases of the junction unmatched. The CDR3 DNA follows: TGCGCCAGCAGCCTGACAGGGTTAGACCAGCCCCAGCATTTT. Protein product: CASSLTGLDQPQHF.

The chain joins TRBV5-4 to TRBJ2-1; 9 nucleotides match TRBD1. The CDR3 sequence is 15 residues long. The germline gives CDR1 SGHNT, CDR2 YYREEE (reference sequence). With V trimmed by 0 bases and J by 5 bases, 3 bases remained unmatched. The CDR3 loop is CASSLVGQGNNEQFF. The CDR3 DNA reads as TGTGCCAGCAGCTTGGTGGGACAGGGTAACAATGAGCAGTTCTTC.

CDR3 loop: CASSPLQGPQETQYF. The DNA for the CDR3 is TGTGCCAGCTCACCACTCCAGGGCCCCCAAGAGACCCAGTACTTC. The rearrangement uses TRBV18 and TRBJ2-5; a weak D match, TRBD1 (5 bases). Germline V CDR1 and CDR2: KGHSH, LQKENI. The CDR3 has 15 amino acids. The V and J ends lost 1 base and 1 base respectively, with 10 bases between them. Together with reference TRBV18 and TRBJ2-5, the CDR3 gives the full variable domain: NAGVMQNPRHLVRRRGQEARLRCSPMKGHSHVYWYRQLPEEGLKFMVYLQKENIIDESGMPKERFSAEFPKEGPSILRIQQVVRGDSAAYFCASSPLQGPQETQYFGPGTRLLVL.

V gene TRBV27 combines with J gene TRBJ2-2, with a weak D call TRBD1 (5 bases). Trimming left V 0 bases short and J 5 bases short, with 10 bases between. CDR1 is MNHEY and CDR2 is SMNVEV in the germline V gene (reference sequence). CDR3 length equals 15 residues. The DNA for the CDR3 is TGTGCCAGCAGTTTATCGAGGACACTTACCGGGGAGCTGTTTTTT. Amino acid sequence: CASSLSRTLTGELFF.

This clone occurred once. V usage is TRBV19 and J usage is TRBJ1-2; possible D gene TRBD1, 5 bases. Germline V gene sequence: CDR1 LNHDA, CDR2 SQIVND (reference sequence). With 6 bases removed from V and 6 bases from J, the gap between germline ends came to 11 bases. This CDR3 contains 12 residues. CDR3 nucleotide sequence: TGTGCCAGTAGCATCCTAGGGGATGGCTACACCTTC. It translates to CASSILGDGYTF.

The chain carries TRBV18 and TRBJ1-5; a possible D gene is TRBD1 (5 bases). V was clipped by 2 bases and J by 7 bases, with 12 bases between them. The CDR3 loop spans 14 amino acids. Germline CDR1 is KGHSH and CDR2 is LQKENI. The CDR3 DNA reads TGTGCCAGCTCACCAGTCAGGGCAGAACAGCCCCAGCATTTT. Translation gives CASSPVRAEQPQHF.

Only one count was recorded for this clone. The chain employs TRBV9 and TRBJ2-2; TRBD2 is a possible D gene (6 bases). Germline loops: CDR1 SGDLS, CDR2 YYNGEE. The V end was cut by 0 bases, the J end by 0 bases, with 12 bases between. The CDR3 runs to 17 residues. CDR3 in amino acids: CASSVESGAANTGELFF. The CDR3 DNA is TGTGCCAGCAGCGTAGAATCGGGAGCGGCGAACACCGGGGAGCTGTTTTTT. Full variable domain (rest looked up from reference TRBV9 and TRBJ2-2): DSGVTQTPKHLITATGQRVTLRCSPRSGDLSVYWYQQSLDQGLQFLIQYYNGEERAKGNILERFSAQQFPDLHSELNLSSLELGDSALYFCASSVESGAANTGELFFGEGSRLTVL.

This clone was seen only once. The chain carries TRBV4-1 and TRBJ2-1; D might be TRBD1 (5 bases). The V end lost 2 bases, the J end lost 0 bases, and 11 bases lay between the germline ends. The CDR3 runs 16 residues. CDR1 is MGHRA, CDR2 YSYEKL, per germline. DNA for the CDR3: TGCGCCAGCAGCCAACTAAGGGGAAGCTCCTACAATGAGCAGTTCTTC. It codes for CASSQLRGSSYNEQFF.

V usage is TRBV6-1 and J usage is TRBJ1-5; D is undetermined. The CDR3 has 13 residues. Trimming stripped 1 base from V and 2 bases from J, with 3 bases between. Germline values: CDR1 MNHNS, CDR2 SASEGT. CDR3: CASSEVGNQPQHF. The CDR3 DNA reads as TGTGCCAGCAGTGAAGTAGGCAATCAGCCCCAGCATTTT.